Shown below are 13 T cell receptor beta chains from a single sample sequenced in a study of blood T cell repertoires in COVID-19. TCRdb's table, derived via immunoSEQ multiplex PCR, lists solely in-frame clones and lacks some. The sample consists of approximately 150,000 clones, around 84% of them appearing once. The sample taken for sequencing was peripheral blood. The receptors stem from a woman between 55 and 75 years old with acute or convalescent COVID-19.

In its sample, this clone was seen once. The chain links TRBV2 to TRBJ2-3, with D possibly being TRBD2 (6 bases). V lost 4 bases and J 2 bases, leaving 16 bases between the germline ends. The CDR3 covers 16 residues. Germline V lookup: CDR1 SNHLY, CDR2 FYNNEI. The CDR3 protein is CASSGPTGTYTDTQYF. The CDR3 nucleotides are TGTGCCAGCAGTGGCCCGACCGGGACTTACACAGATACGCAGTATTTT.

The genes are TRBV5-1 and TRBJ1-6; D not certain. The V gene's germline CDR1 is SGHRS and CDR2 YFSETQ. V was cut by 4 bases and J by 8 bases, with 13 bases left in between. This CDR3 comprises 14 residues. The DNA of the CDR3 is TGCGCCAGCAGCCCCCGGGGAACGCATTCACCCCTCCACTTT. This translates into CASSPRGTHSPLHF.

The chain links TRBV19 to TRBJ1-2, with 7 bases fitting TRBD1. CDR3 length equals 15 residues. The V and J ends lost 3 bases and 2 bases, in that order; junction bases with no gene match: 6. The germline V gene has CDR1 LNHDA and CDR2 SQIVND (reference sequence). CDR3 sequence (DNA): TGTGCCAGTAGTATGGGGACAGAACGAAACTATGGCTACACCTTC. The encoded protein is CASSMGTERNYGYTF.

J is TRBJ1-1 and V is TRBV6-5; the D is unclear. CDR1 is MNHEY and CDR2 is SVGAGI in the germline V gene. The length of the CDR3 is 15 residues. Trimming took off 6 bases at V and 0 bases at J, with 14 bases between the two ends. DNA for the CDR3: TGTGCCAGCAGCCCGTTGGGAGGGATGAACACTGAAGCTTTCTTT. Residues: CASSPLGGMNTEAFF.

This chain links TRBV4-3 with TRBJ1-4; 7 bases fit TRBD1. The V and J ends lost 2 bases and 3 bases, in that order; junction bases with no gene match: 3. Germline values: CDR1 LGHNA, CDR2 YSLEER. The CDR3 length is 15 residues. CDR3 region: CASSQSDRANEKLFF. The CDR3 bases are TGCGCCAGCAGCCAATCTGACAGGGCTAATGAAAAACTGTTTTTT.

This clone has a single count. V and J are TRBV6-5 and TRBJ2-3; 8 bases map to TRBD1. Per germline, CDR1 MNHEY and CDR2 SVGAGI. J lost 2 bases, V lost 2 bases, and 3 bases had no gene match. This CDR3 contains 15 residues. The CDR3 loop reads CASSYPTGDTDTQYF. The CDR3 bases are TGTGCCAGCAGTTACCCGACAGGGGACACAGATACGCAGTATTTT.

V usage is TRBV6-5 and J usage is TRBJ1-6; possibly TRBD1 for D (5 bases). V was cut by 0 bases and J by 7 bases, with 13 bases left in between. This CDR3 spans 16 amino acids. CDR1 is MNHEY and CDR2 is SVGAGI in the germline V gene. The CDR3 bases are TGTGCCAGCAGTTACTCTTCGGCAGGGCTGAATTCACCCCTCCACTTT. Translation: CASSYSSAGLNSPLHF.

The table lists this clone with a few counts. The chain is built from TRBV9 and TRBJ1-2, with D possibly matching TRBD1 (6 bases). The CDR3 loop spans 16 amino acids. Trimming pared 0 bases from V and 4 bases from J, leaving 16 bases between. From germline, CDR1 is SGDLS and CDR2 YYNGEE. The CDR3 nucleotides read TGTGCCAGCAGCGTAGGTGAAGGGGGTGTTGTCTATGGCTACACCTTC. It encodes CASSVGEGGVVYGYTF.

This clone was counted a single time. The genes are TRBV5-4 and TRBJ2-7; the D gene is possibly TRBD1 (5 bases). The CDR3 has 16 residues. Germline-derived CDR1 and CDR2 are SGHNT and YYREEE (reference sequence). The V gene lost 4 bases and the J gene lost 2 bases, with 19 bases spanning the gap. CDR3 amino acids: CASSPERTTAAYEQYF. Written as DNA, the CDR3 is TGTGCCAGCAGCCCCGAAAGGACAACGGCCGCCTACGAGCAGTACTTC.

The V and J genes are TRBV4-1 and TRBJ1-4, with D possibly TRBD1 on 6 matching bases. CDR3 size: 16 residues. V gave up 0 bases and J gave up 8 bases, with 16 bases separating them. Germline-derived CDR1 and CDR2 are MGHRA and YSYEKL. The CDR3 DNA reads as TGCGCCAGCAGCCAAGATTGGCGGGGGCGCAGGGAAAAACTGTTTTTT. Amino acids: CASSQDWRGRREKLFF.

This sequence joins TRBV9 and TRBJ1-2, with 10 bases that match TRBD1. Germline loops: CDR1 SGDLS, CDR2 YYNGEE. This CDR3 has 14 residues. V was clipped by 4 bases and J by 8 bases; unmatched bases: 8. The CDR3 loop reads CASSPRTGGTGYTF. In DNA form, the CDR3 reads TGTGCCAGCAGCCCCCGGACAGGGGGAACCGGCTACACCTTC.

A single count supports this clone. The J gene is TRBJ2-7, the V gene TRBV30; possible D gene TRBD1, 6 bases. The CDR3 totals 13 residues. Germline CDR1 is GTSNPN and CDR2 is SVGIG (reference sequence). Trimming removed 3 bases at V and 5 bases at J, with 14 bases between. DNA for the CDR3: TGTGCCTGGAGATGGGGGCTATCAGACGAGCAGTACTTC. The encoded protein is CAWRWGLSDEQYF.

This clone was found once. V gene TRBV4-1 combines with J gene TRBJ2-2, with no clear D. Germline CDR1 reads MGHRA; CDR2 reads YSYEKL. The CDR3 length is 13 residues. V lost 3 bases and J 5 bases, leaving 7 bases between the germline ends. CDR3 nucleotides: TGCGCCAGCAGCCAGTACAGAACCGGGGAGCTGTTTTTT. Protein product: CASSQYRTGELFF.